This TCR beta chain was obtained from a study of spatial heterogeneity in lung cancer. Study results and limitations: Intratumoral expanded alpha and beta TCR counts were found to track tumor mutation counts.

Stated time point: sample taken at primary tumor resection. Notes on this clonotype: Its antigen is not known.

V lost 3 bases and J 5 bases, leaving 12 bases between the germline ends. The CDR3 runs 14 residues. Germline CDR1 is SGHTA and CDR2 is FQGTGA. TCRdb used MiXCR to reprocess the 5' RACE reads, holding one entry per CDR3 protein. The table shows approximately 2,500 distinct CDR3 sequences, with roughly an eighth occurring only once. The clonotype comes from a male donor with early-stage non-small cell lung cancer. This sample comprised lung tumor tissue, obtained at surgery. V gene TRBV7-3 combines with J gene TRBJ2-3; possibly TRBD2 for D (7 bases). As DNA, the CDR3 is TGTGCCAGCAGCTTGGGGGGGGCCGGAGATACGCAGTATTTT. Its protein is CASSLGGAGDTQYF.